Below, 13 T cell receptor beta chains from the same sample are listed, as sequenced in a study of cytomegalovirus exposure and HLA in healthy donors. Primers for the PCR totalled 60 Vbeta and 13 Jbeta. Clones were read by immunoSEQ multiplex PCR, and TCRdb kept only the in-frame ones, dropping some. The repertoire includes 110,000 or so clones, about 80% of them detected once, and around 8.4% sits in the top ten. The sequenced material came from PBMCs. The source is a man in his forties in good health and CMV-seropositive.

About this clone: Germline is not matched at one junction end, which may reflect a read error. The chain is built from TRBV7-2 and TRBJ2-2; 8 nucleotides match TRBD2. CDR1 and CDR2 (germline): SGHTA, FQGNSA. This CDR3 is 14 amino acids long. Written as DNA, the CDR3 is TGTGCCAGCAGCTTAGATGGCCCGGGGGGGGGAGCTGTTTTT. Protein product: CASSLDGPGGGAVF.

CDR3 sequence reads: CASTPGQGIYEQYF. Here the CDR3 DNA reads TGTGCCAGCACCCCGGGACAGGGGATCTACGAGCAGTACTTC. The chain carries TRBV25-1 and TRBJ2-7; 10 positions match TRBD1. Trimming cost V 7 bases and J 3 bases; bases outside gene matches: 6. Germline values: CDR1 MGHDK, CDR2 SYGVNS. This CDR3 has 14 amino acids.

This rearrangement joins TRBV5-5 to TRBJ1-5, with 10 bases lining up with TRBD1. V was pared by 4 bases and J by 3 bases, with 7 bases of the junction left unmatched. The germline CDR1 and CDR2 sequences are SGHKS and YYEKEE (reference sequence). CDR3 length: 16 residues. The CDR3 nucleotides read TGTGCCAGCAGCCCCCCGGGACAGGGGCTCAATCAGCCCCAGCATTTT. Translating it yields CASSPPGQGLNQPQHF.

The chain has TRBV6-4 and TRBJ2-2, with 7 positions matching TRBD1. The CDR3 runs to 14 residues. The trim removed 3 bases at V and 4 bases at J, leaving 2 bases unmatched. Germline CDR1 is MRHNA and CDR2 is SNTAGT. CDR3 nucleotides: TGTGCCAGCAGTGAGGGGGACAGCACCGGGGAGCTGTTTTTT. The encoded protein is CASSEGDSTGELFF.

The chain joins TRBV7-8 to TRBJ1-6; perhaps TRBD1 as D (6 bases). CDR1 SGHVS and CDR2 FQNEAQ come from the germline V gene. The germline V and J ends were trimmed by 4 bases and 5 bases, with 12 bases remaining between them. The CDR3 length is 15 residues. DNA of the CDR3: TGTGCCAGCAGCTCCCACAGGGTTGATAATTCACCCCTCCACTTT. Residues: CASSSHRVDNSPLHF.

The chain uses TRBV7-8 and TRBJ2-1; 7 positions agree with TRBD2. The CDR3 is 14 residues long. The germline gives CDR1 SGHVS, CDR2 FQNEAQ. The J segment lost 7 bases and the V segment lost 10 bases, leaving 13 bases of the junction unmatched. CDR3 DNA sequence: TGTGCCACCGTGGACGGGGGGAGGAAGAATGAGCAGTTCTTC. It specifies CATVDGGRKNEQFF.

The CDR3 DNA reads as TGCAGCGTTCTTTTTGACACCGGGGAGCTGTTTTTT. It translates to CSVLFDTGELFF. The V gene is TRBV29-1, the J gene TRBJ2-2; D is uncertain. The CDR3 sequence is 12 residues long. V was trimmed by 5 bases and J by 3 bases, leaving 7 bases between them. CDR1 and CDR2 from the germline V gene are SQVTM and ANQGSEA.

Details on this clone: Relative to the germline gene, one junction end is altered; a read error may explain this. The rearrangement joins TRBV7-9 to TRBJ1-2; a weak D match, TRBD1 (6 bases). The CDR3 has 13 residues. Germline CDR1 reads SEHNR; CDR2 reads FQNEAQ (reference sequence). CDR3 DNA: TGTTCCAGCACCCTGGACAGATCCTATGGCTACACCTTC. This sequence encodes CSSTLDRSYGYTF. The variable domain in full, completed from reference TRBV7-9 and TRBJ1-2, reads DTGVSQNPRHKITKRGQNVTFRCDPISEHNRLYWYRQTLGQGPEFLTYFQNEAQLEKSRLLSDRFSAERPKGSFSTLEIQRTEQGDSAMYLCSSTLDRSYGYTFGSGTRLTVV.

This clone came up a few times. This chain joins TRBV6-1 and TRBJ1-1, with a tentative D call TRBD1 (6 bases). The germline V gene has CDR1 MNHNS and CDR2 SASEGT. The CDR3 has 14 amino acids. V was trimmed by 6 bases and J by 1 base, leaving 12 bases between them. The DNA of the CDR3 is TGTGCCAGCAGGAGGACGACAGGGAACACTGAAGCTTTCTTT. Its protein is CASRRTTGNTEAFF.

This clone was detected only a few times. Germline is not matched at one junction end, which may reflect a read error. DNA for the CDR3: TGTGCCAGCAGCTTATATCCGGGATTAGGAAACAGTCAGTACTTC. Its protein product is CASSLYPGLGNSQYF. The rearrangement uses TRBV7-3 and TRBJ2-4, with D perhaps matching TRBD2 (5 bases). Germline assignment: CDR1 SGHTA and CDR2 FQGTGA. The CDR3 has 15 residues.

This chain joins TRBV7-8 and TRBJ2-2; 9 nucleotides align to TRBD1. Germline CDR1 is SGHVS and CDR2 is FQNEAQ. The CDR3 loop spans 16 amino acids. V lost 5 bases to trimming and J lost 6 bases; unmatched junction nucleotides: 10. This chain's CDR3 is CASSGGTGKGAGELFF. DNA for the CDR3: TGTGCCAGCAGCGGAGGGACAGGGAAGGGCGCCGGGGAGCTGTTTTTT.

The chain uses TRBV5-4 and TRBJ2-3; TRBD2 aligns across 8 bases. The CDR3 contains 16 residues. V shed 1 base and J 6 bases; nucleotides not matched to a gene: 10. Per the germline V gene, CDR1 is SGHNT and CDR2 is YYREEE (reference sequence). Here the CDR3 DNA reads TGTGCCAGCAGCTTGCCCGGGAGGGCCTCTGAGGATACGCAGTATTTT. This encodes CASSLPGRASEDTQYF.

Comments on this clone: A junction boundary mismatches the germline segment, possibly from a read error. This sequence joins TRBV10-3 and TRBJ2-6; D might be TRBD1 (6 bases). Germline V lookup: CDR1 ENHRY, CDR2 SYGVKD. CDR3 length: 18 amino acids. The CDR3 region is CAIRTETGSSSGANGLTF. The CDR3 nucleotides read TGTGCCATCAGGACCGAGACAGGTTCGAGCTCTGGGGCCAACGGCCTGACTTTC.